In this sample, the clone carrying this TCR beta chain turned up once. These data come from a study of blood T cell repertoires in COVID-19. Measured with immunoSEQ multiplex PCR; TCRdb has only the in-frame clones, and not every one. The sample contains more than 300,000 clones, roughly 86% of which appear only once. Losses at the gene ends were 5 bases for V and 4 bases for J; bases not matched to a gene: 8. CDR1 and CDR2 (germline): SGHTA, FQGNSA. This CDR3 region has 15 residues. This sequence joins TRBV7-2 and TRBJ1-2; 9 bases line up with TRBD1. This TCR came from a woman in her thirties with COVID-19, enrolled during active disease. Sequenced sample: peripheral blood. The CDR3, as DNA: TGTGCCAGCAGCCCAGGGACAGGGAGGGGCTATGGCTACACCTTC. This encodes CASSPGTGRGYGYTF.